Sequencing of this T cell receptor beta chain was carried out in a study of identical twins. Findings of the study overall: Researchers reported excess low generation probability among twin-shared out-of-frame alpha sequences. Insertions were fewer in abundant cord blood beta clonotypes, whereas memory repertoires showed none of this pattern. Twin sharing of out-of-frame TCR alpha was underestimated by models in monozygotic pairs.

A universal primer site came from template switching; cDNA carried unique molecular identifiers. TCRdb independently ran MiXCR on the 5' RACE reads; one entry per CDR3 protein. The profile shows approximately 210,000 distinct CDR3 sequences, less than 10% of them singletons. This clonotype was observed at least ten times. Its target is unknown. With 7 bases clipped from V and 0 bases from J, the junction kept 3 bases outside the gene matches. CDR3 length: 15 amino acids. This TCR came from a woman younger than 35 in good health. This chain joins TRBV12-3 or TRBV12-4 and TRBJ2-6, with 7 bases matching TRBD1. Sequenced input: memory (CD45RO+) T cells sorted from blood. The CDR3 nucleotides read TGTGCCAGCACCCGGGACAGCTCTGGGGCCAACGTCCTGACTTTC. Residues: CASTRDSSGANVLTF.